This passage covers 24 T cell receptor beta chains from one sample sequenced in a study of OX40 agonist ivuxolimab in advanced cancers. Here immunoSEQ multiplex PCR was the method, and the copy in TCRdb shows in-frame clones only, minus some. Among some 95,000 clones listed, around 85% were seen once. Source: CD4+ or CD8+ T cells sorted from blood, taken in a trial of the OX40 agonist ivuxolimab. The source is an adult with an advanced solid tumor such as melanoma, head and neck, liver or kidney cancer.

The chain recombines TRBV7-8 with TRBJ2-2; no definite D call. Germline V gene lookup returns CDR1 SGHVS and CDR2 FQNEAQ. V shed 2 bases and J shed 6 bases, with 7 bases lying between them. This CDR3 is built from 13 residues. DNA for the CDR3: TGTGCCAGCAGCTTACAAGAGGCCGGGGAGCTGTTTTTT. Translated: CASSLQEAGELFF.

J is TRBJ2-5 and V is TRBV5-1; D may be TRBD1 (6 bases). The V end was cut by 2 bases, the J end by 2 bases, with 13 bases between. The CDR3 runs to 15 residues. Germline V lookup: CDR1 SGHRS, CDR2 YFSETQ. CDR3 sequence: CASSLRAGVQETQYF. DNA of the CDR3: TGCGCCAGCAGCTTACGGGCAGGGGTACAAGAGACCCAGTACTTC.

The chain recombines TRBV2 with TRBJ2-1; TRBD1 aligns across 7 bases. V lost 6 bases and J lost 6; bases outside the gene matches: 11. CDR1 is SNHLY, CDR2 FYNNEI, per germline. This CDR3 spans 15 amino acids. CDR3 coding DNA: TGTGCCAGCAGGCCGGACAGGTATAGCCGCAATGAGCAGTTCTTC. Protein sequence: CASRPDRYSRNEQFF. Based on the CDR3 plus reference TRBV2 and TRBJ2-1, the full variable domain is EPEVTQTPSHQVTQMGQEVILRCVPISNHLYFYWYRQILGQKVEFLVSFYNNEISEKSEIFDDQFSVERPDGSNFTLKIRSTKLEDSAMYFCASRPDRYSRNEQFFGPGTRLTVL.

V usage is TRBV2 and J usage is TRBJ1-2; no firm D call. This CDR3 is 14 amino acids long. Trimming removed 2 bases from V and 0 bases from J, with 7 bases in between. CDR1 is SNHLY and CDR2 is FYNNEI in the germline V gene. The CDR3 sequence: CASSERSANYGYTF. The CDR3 region has the DNA TGTGCCAGCAGTGAAAGGTCGGCTAACTATGGCTACACCTTC. The whole variable domain, remainder taken from reference TRBV2 and TRBJ1-2, is EPEVTQTPSHQVTQMGQEVILRCVPISNHLYFYWYRQILGQKVEFLVSFYNNEISEKSEIFDDQFSVERPDGSNFTLKIRSTKLEDSAMYFCASSERSANYGYTFGSGTRLTVV.

The chain carries TRBV19 and TRBJ2-2; a weak D match, TRBD1 (6 bases). The V and J ends lost 3 bases and 6 bases respectively, with 11 bases between them. CDR3 length: 14 amino acids. From germline, CDR1 is LNHDA and CDR2 SQIVND (reference sequence). CDR3 sequence reads: CASSIIQGSGELFF. The CDR3 region has the DNA TGTGCCAGTAGTATTATTCAGGGGTCCGGGGAGCTGTTTTTT.

This chain joins TRBV5-8 and TRBJ2-7; no reliable D call. The germline CDR1 and CDR2 sequences are SGHTS and YDEGEE. The CDR3 runs 14 residues. Trimming removed 0 bases at V and 2 bases at J, with 9 bases between. CDR3 coding DNA: TGTGCCAGCAGCTTGGCCGTGGGCGCCTACGAGCAGTACTTC. Protein: CASSLAVGAYEQYF.

The chain combines TRBV18 with TRBJ1-5; 8 nucleotides align to TRBD1. CDR1 and CDR2 (germline): KGHSH, LQKENI. V was pared by 6 bases and J by 3 bases, with 4 bases of the junction left unmatched. This CDR3 comprises 14 residues. Here the CDR3 reads CASSRQGLNQPQHF. CDR3 bases: TGTGCCAGCTCCCGACAGGGGCTCAATCAGCCCCAGCATTTT.

The V call is TRBV29-1, the J call TRBJ1-1; perhaps TRBD1 as D (6 bases). CDR1 is SQVTM, CDR2 ANQGSEA, per germline. This CDR3 has 12 residues. V lost 7 bases and J 1 base, leaving 10 bases between the germline ends. The CDR3 coding sequence is TGCAGCGCCAAGGACAGGAACACTGAAGCTTTCTTT. The encoded protein is CSAKDRNTEAFF.

The rearrangement uses TRBV11-2 and TRBJ1-2, with D unresolved. Germline loops: CDR1 SGHAT, CDR2 FQNNGV. Trimming took off 7 bases at V and 9 bases at J, with 18 bases between the two ends. The CDR3 is 13 residues long. CDR3 amino acids: CASTSTSVGSYTF. The CDR3 nucleotides read TGTGCCAGCACCAGCACATCGGTCGGGAGCTACACCTTC.

The V and J genes are TRBV7-2 and TRBJ1-2, with 7 bases identical to TRBD1. Looked up from germline, CDR1 is SGHTA and CDR2 is FQGNSA. V gave up 1 base and J gave up 8 bases; unmatched junction bases: 10. The CDR3 runs to 15 residues. The CDR3: CASSLGRQGSGGYTF. The CDR3 DNA reads TGTGCCAGCAGCTTAGGGCGACAGGGATCGGGCGGCTACACCTTC.

The rearrangement joins TRBV6-1 to TRBJ1-2, with D unclear. Germline CDR1 and CDR2: MNHNS and SASEGT. The ends were cut back, 8 bases at V and 3 bases at J, with 16 bases in the middle. CDR3 size: 14 residues. As DNA, the CDR3 is TGTGCCAGCGGACGGTTGGACCCCTACTATGGCTACACCTTC. This sequence encodes CASGRLDPYYGYTF.

This clone has a single count. This rearrangement joins TRBV6-1 to TRBJ2-2, with D possibly matching TRBD1 (5 bases). Germline V gene lookup returns CDR1 MNHNS and CDR2 SASEGT. V was pared by 3 bases and J by 1 base, with 9 bases between. The CDR3 has 15 amino acids. CDR3 sequence reads: CASSDAGKNTGELFF. CDR3 sequence (DNA): TGTGCCAGCAGTGACGCAGGGAAGAACACCGGGGAGCTGTTTTTT.

V and J are TRBV4-3 and TRBJ1-2, with D unclear. Trimming cost V 0 bases and J 4 bases, with 9 bases left between them. The germline CDR1 and CDR2 sequences are LGHNA and YSLEER. CDR3 length equals 14 residues. The CDR3 sequence is CASSQDGSIYGYTF. In nucleotides, the CDR3 is TGCGCCAGCAGCCAAGACGGGAGCATCTATGGCTACACCTTC.

The chain has TRBV5-4 and TRBJ1-4; unclear D gene. V was shortened by 3 bases and J by 8 bases, with 14 bases between the two germline ends. The CDR3 covers 14 residues. In germline, CDR1 is SGHNT, CDR2 YYREEE (reference sequence). CDR3 nucleotides: TGTGCCAGCAGCTCCTCCGGACCGGCGGAAAAACTGTTTTTT. This codes for CASSSSGPAEKLFF.

The chain joins TRBV5-1 to TRBJ1-2, with TRBD1 matching 7 bases. The germline V gene has CDR1 SGHRS and CDR2 YFSETQ. There are 15 residues in the CDR3. The V segment lost 2 bases and the J segment 2 bases; nucleotides outside the gene matches: 6. CDR3 nucleotide sequence: TGCGCCAGCAGCTTTGAGGGGGCTGGCAACTATGGCTACACCTTC. It codes for CASSFEGAGNYGYTF.

This chain joins TRBV5-4 and TRBJ2-1, with D tentatively TRBD1 (6 bases). Germline V lookup: CDR1 SGHNT, CDR2 YYREEE (reference sequence). The CDR3 sequence is 15 residues long. The ends were cut back, 3 bases at V and 1 base at J, with 11 bases in the middle. The CDR3 region has the DNA TGTGCCAGCAGCTCAGCAGGGGCGTCCTACAATGAGCAGTTCTTC. The encoded protein is CASSSAGASYNEQFF.

V and J are TRBV6-5 and TRBJ2-7; TRBD1 matches 9 bases. V lost 5 bases and J lost 3; bases outside the gene matches: 2. This CDR3 region has 13 residues. The germline CDR1 and CDR2 sequences are MNHEY and SVGAGI. CDR3 sequence (DNA): TGTGCCAGCAGTGCGACAGGGGGCTACGAGCAGTACTTC. This codes for CASSATGGYEQYF.

This clone showed up just a few times. The chain uses TRBV5-1 and TRBJ1-1; D might be TRBD1 (6 bases). This CDR3 region has 15 residues. The V and J ends lost 4 bases and 1 base respectively, with 14 bases between them. The germline V gene has CDR1 SGHRS and CDR2 YFSETQ. The CDR3 DNA is TGCGCCAGCAGCCTACCGGGACAACCGAACACTGAAGCTTTCTTT. Amino acid sequence: CASSLPGQPNTEAFF.

The rearrangement joins TRBV7-3 to TRBJ2-3; D not resolved. Germline CDR1 reads SGHTA; CDR2 reads FQGTGA. V was trimmed by 5 bases and J by 2 bases, leaving 5 bases between them. CDR3 length: 12 amino acids. CDR3 loop: CASSTTTDTQYF. The CDR3 nucleotides are TGTGCCAGCAGCACAACCACAGATACGCAGTATTTT.

A few counts support this clone. The V call is TRBV15, the J call TRBJ1-5; 10 bases fit TRBD1. The CDR3 spans 17 residues. Trimming at V came to 1 base and at J to 6 bases, leaving 9 bases not matched to a gene. Germline V CDR1 and CDR2: LNHNV, YYDKDF (reference sequence). The CDR3 coding sequence is TGTGCCACCAGCAGAGGTTCGCGACAGGGGGCCCGTCAGCCCCAGCATTTT. This gives the protein CATSRGSRQGARQPQHF.

CDR3 in amino acids: CASRRTSGGLGLLNEQFF. CDR3 bases: TGTGCCAGCAGGCGGACTAGTGGGGGGCTCGGGCTTCTCAATGAGCAGTTCTTC. This chain uses TRBV5-4 with TRBJ2-1; possibly TRBD2 for D (7 bases). Per the germline V gene, CDR1 is SGHNT and CDR2 is YYREEE (reference sequence). The CDR3 sequence is 18 residues long. Trimming took 5 bases from V and 6 from J, leaving 27 bases between them.

V gene TRBV2 combines with J gene TRBJ1-1; D ambiguous. CDR1 is SNHLY and CDR2 is FYNNEI in the germline V gene. V was clipped by 6 bases and J by 4 bases, with 12 bases between them. The CDR3 extends over 13 amino acids. Here the CDR3 reads CASSGFGVTEAFF. CDR3 DNA sequence: TGTGCCAGCAGCGGGTTCGGGGTCACTGAAGCTTTCTTT.

In nucleotides, the CDR3 is TGTGCCAGCAGCCACCTGGAGCGGGCAGCTGAAGCTTTCTTT. Encoded protein: CASSHLERAAEAFF. The V gene is TRBV14, the J gene TRBJ1-1; D is unclear. V lost 3 bases and J lost 6, with 14 bases in between. Germline-derived CDR1 and CDR2 are SGHDN and FVKESK. The CDR3 spans 14 residues.

The CDR3 sequence is CAISTSRQPQETQYF. As DNA, the CDR3 is TGTGCCATCAGTACCTCGCGACAGCCACAAGAGACCCAGTACTTC. The rearrangement links TRBV10-3 to TRBJ2-5; possibly TRBD1 for D (5 bases). This CDR3 contains 15 residues. In germline, CDR1 is ENHRY, CDR2 SYGVKD. The germline V and J ends were trimmed by 5 bases and 2 bases, with 15 bases remaining between them.